The next 8 T cell receptor beta chains were all read from a single sample in a study of T cell repertoires in cytomegalovirus infection. No antigen has been identified for these receptors. TCRdb fed the reads into MiXCR, producing one record per CDR3 protein. The data contain some 560,000 distinct CDR3 sequences, approximately 40% of them seen just once; the ten biggest clones take up 48%. This sample comprised cultured PBMCs, obtained from culture after CMV antigen stimulation. These receptors came from a human donor in good health (CMV status not recorded). Some clones in this sample may be carry-over from other donors' samples.

This chain connects TRBV19 to TRBJ2-7; a weak D match, TRBD1 (6 bases). The CDR3 covers 14 residues. Trimming removed 4 bases at V and 2 bases at J, with 12 bases between. Germline values: CDR1 LNHDA, CDR2 SQIVND (reference sequence). In DNA, the CDR3 is TGTGCCAGTAGTAACCCGGGACACACCTACGAGCAGTACTTC. Encoded protein: CASSNPGHTYEQYF.

The rearrangement joins TRBV5-1 to TRBJ1-2; tentatively, D is TRBD1 (6 bases). V dropped 4 bases and J dropped 7 bases, with 20 bases sitting between them. CDR3 size: 15 residues. Germline V gives CDR1 SGHRS, CDR2 YFSETQ. The CDR3: CASSPTLAGEGGYTF. DNA for the CDR3: TGCGCCAGCAGCCCCACCCTGGCAGGGGAGGGTGGCTACACCTTC. The variable domain in full, completed from reference TRBV5-1 and TRBJ1-2, reads KAGVTQTPRYLIKTRGQQVTLSCSPISGHRSVSWYQQTPGQGLQFLFEYFSETQRNKGNFPGRFSGRQFSNSRSEMNVSTLELGDSALYLCASSPTLAGEGGYTFGSGTRLTVV.

This chain joins TRBV6-7 and TRBJ1-5; weak D call: TRBD1 (5 bases). TRBV6-7 is an ORF; its function is uncertain. The CDR3 has 14 residues. Trimming took off 2 bases at V and 4 bases at J, with 9 bases between the two ends. DNA for the CDR3: TGTGCCAGCAGTTACGCCAGGGTGAATCAGCCCCAGCATTTT. Translated, it gives CASSYARVNQPQHF.

The V gene is TRBV7-2, the J gene TRBJ1-6; 7 positions agree with TRBD1. The junction had 4 bases not matched to a gene; V was cut back by 5 bases and J by 3 bases. There are 15 residues in the CDR3. CDR1 and CDR2 (germline): SGHTA, FQGNSA. DNA for the CDR3: TGTGCCAGCAGCATTCGGACAGGCTATAATTCACCCCTCCACTTT. This translates into CASSIRTGYNSPLHF.

V gene TRBV7-2 combines with J gene TRBJ2-1; the D call may be TRBD1 or TRBD2 (5 bases each). Germline CDR1 and CDR2: SGHTA and FQGNSA. V was clipped by 0 bases and J by 2 bases, with 8 bases between them. The CDR3 contains 15 residues. The CDR3 spells CASSLAGRAYNEQFF. The CDR3 region has the DNA TGTGCCAGCAGCTTAGCGGGGCGGGCCTACAATGAGCAGTTCTTC.

The table lists this clonotype with a few counts. The chain uses TRBV5-6 and TRBJ2-3; D is uncertain. The ends were cut back, 0 bases at V and 0 bases at J, with 20 bases in the middle. CDR3 length: 19 amino acids. Germline V gives CDR1 SGHDT, CDR2 YYEEEE. The CDR3 reads CASSLDLFVTPASTDTQYF. CDR3 nucleotide sequence: TGTGCCAGCAGCTTGGATCTGTTCGTGACTCCAGCTAGCACAGATACGCAGTATTTT.

The rearrangement joins TRBV5-4 to TRBJ2-2; D is unclear. V gave up 7 bases and J gave up 6 bases, with 10 bases separating them. Germline CDR1 SGHNT, CDR2 YYREEE (reference sequence). The CDR3 extends over 12 amino acids. Written as DNA, the CDR3 is TGTGCCAGCCACCCTGGGTCCGGGGAGCTGTTTTTT. It codes for CASHPGSGELFF.

The rearrangement uses TRBV6-2 or TRBV6-3 and TRBJ2-7; D remains ambiguous. The germline gives CDR1 MNHEY, CDR2 SVGEGT. V was pared by 4 bases and J by 0 bases, with 10 bases between. The CDR3 runs 14 residues. The CDR3 spells CASSLGPNSYEQYF. The DNA for the CDR3 is TGTGCCAGCAGTTTAGGACCGAACTCCTACGAGCAGTACTTC.